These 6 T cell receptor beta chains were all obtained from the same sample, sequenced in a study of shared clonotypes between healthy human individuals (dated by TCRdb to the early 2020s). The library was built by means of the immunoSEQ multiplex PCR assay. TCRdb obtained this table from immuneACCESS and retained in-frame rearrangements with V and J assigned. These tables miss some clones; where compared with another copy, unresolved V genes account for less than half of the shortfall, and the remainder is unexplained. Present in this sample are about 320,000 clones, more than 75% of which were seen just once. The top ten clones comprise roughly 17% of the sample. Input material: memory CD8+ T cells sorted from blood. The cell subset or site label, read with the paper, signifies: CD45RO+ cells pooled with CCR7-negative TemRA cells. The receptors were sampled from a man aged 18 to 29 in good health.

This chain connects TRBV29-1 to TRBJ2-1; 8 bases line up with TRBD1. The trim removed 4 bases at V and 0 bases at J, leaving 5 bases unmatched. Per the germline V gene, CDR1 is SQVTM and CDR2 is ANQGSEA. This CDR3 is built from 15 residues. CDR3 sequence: CSVVNGTGSYNEQFF. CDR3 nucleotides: TGCAGCGTTGTAAACGGGACAGGCTCCTACAATGAGCAGTTCTTC.

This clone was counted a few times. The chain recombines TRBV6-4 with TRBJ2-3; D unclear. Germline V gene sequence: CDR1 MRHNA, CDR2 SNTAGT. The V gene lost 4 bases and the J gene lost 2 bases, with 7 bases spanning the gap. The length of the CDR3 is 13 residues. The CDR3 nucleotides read TGTGCCAGCAGTGTCACGTCCACAGATACGCAGTATTTT. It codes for CASSVTSTDTQYF.

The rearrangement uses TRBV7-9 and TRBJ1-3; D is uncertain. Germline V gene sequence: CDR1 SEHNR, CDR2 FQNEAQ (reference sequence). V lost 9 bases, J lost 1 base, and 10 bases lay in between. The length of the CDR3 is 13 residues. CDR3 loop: CASKLGSGNTIYF. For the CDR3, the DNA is TGTGCCAGTAAACTGGGGTCTGGAAACACCATATATTTT.

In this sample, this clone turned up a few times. Here the CDR3 reads CSATTANTEAFF. CDR3 nucleotides: TGCAGCGCCACGACAGCGAACACTGAAGCTTTCTTT. The chain employs TRBV29-1 and TRBJ1-1; tentative D call: TRBD1 (5 bases). Germline CDR1 and CDR2: SQVTM and ANQGSEA. V gave up 7 bases and J gave up 1 base, with 10 bases separating them. The CDR3 runs 12 residues.

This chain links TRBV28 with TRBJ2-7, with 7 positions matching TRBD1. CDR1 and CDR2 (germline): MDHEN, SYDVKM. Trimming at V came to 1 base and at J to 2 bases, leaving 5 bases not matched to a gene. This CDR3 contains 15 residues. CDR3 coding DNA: TGTGCCAGCAGTTTATTTTTTACAGGGGCCTACGAGCAGTACTTC. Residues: CASSLFFTGAYEQYF.

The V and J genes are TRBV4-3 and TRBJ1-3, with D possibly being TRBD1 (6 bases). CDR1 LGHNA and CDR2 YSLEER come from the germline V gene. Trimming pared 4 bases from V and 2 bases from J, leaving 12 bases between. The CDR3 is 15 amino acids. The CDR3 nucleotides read TGCGCCAGCAGCCCCGGACAGAGCGCTGGAAACACCATATATTTT. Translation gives CASSPGQSAGNTIYF.